This TCR beta chain was sequenced for a study of identical twins. This clonotype was seen a handful of times. V was trimmed by 0 bases and J by 7 bases, leaving 13 bases between them. The germline V gene encodes CDR1 LGHDT and CDR2 YNNKEL (reference sequence). The CDR3 loop spans 15 amino acids. With no exceptions, donors were healthy Caucasians. Unique molecular identifiers were present on cDNA, and template switching added a universal primer site. TCRdb itself ran the 5' RACE reads through MiXCR, one entry per CDR3 protein. The sample has approximately 600,000 distinct CDR3 sequences, approximately 10% seen once. In addition, the sample was reused for a study of yellow fever vaccine responses in identical twins.

This chain joins TRBV3-1 and TRBJ2-1; possible D gene TRBD1, 5 bases. The sequencing input was PBMCs. This clonotype was sampled from a woman between 18 and 29 years old in good health. CDR3 region: CASSQDGRDGNEQFF. The CDR3 DNA sequence: TGTGCCAGCAGCCAAGACGGCAGGGATGGGAATGAGCAGTTCTTC.